The sequence of this T cell receptor beta chain was determined in a study of cytomegalovirus exposure and HLA in healthy donors. Background on the study: The Caucasian-associated ancestry cluster contained 81% of the roughly 400 genotyped donors. The study's findings and limits: Other equally common chains were less clonally expanded than HLA-associated TCR beta chains, a later analysis showed. As a later analysis showed, several of the most significant clusters appeared to be linked to common viral pathogens.

About this clone: As yet, its antigen is unknown.

The PCR had 60 Vbeta and 13 Jbeta primers. TCRdb's copy holds only in-frame clones and misses some; the assay was immunoSEQ multiplex PCR. The sample lists 65,000 to 85,000 clones, around four fifths occurring once. J gave up 0 bases and V 1 base, and 13 bases lay outside the gene matches. Germline-derived CDR1 and CDR2 are MGHRA and YSYEKL. This CDR3 is 19 amino acids long. This rearrangement joins TRBV4-1 to TRBJ2-3, with 7 bases lining up with TRBD2. The sample was PBMCs. The sequence came from a middle-aged woman in good health and CMV-seropositive. The CDR3: CASSQGRGLGRSSTDTQYF. CDR3 coding DNA: TGCGCCAGCAGCCAAGGCCGAGGACTAGGACGGTCTAGCACAGATACGCAGTATTTT.